A single TCR beta chain is shown here with its context. Sequencing was performed with immunoSEQ multiplex PCR; in TCRdb, only in-frame clones are kept and a portion is missing. This table has 310,000 or so clones, approximately 90% appearing once. The source of the sample is a study of blood T cell repertoires in COVID-19. About the research overall: COVID-19 samples collected from the United States, Italy and Spain covered acute and convalescent phases.

The V end was cut by 0 bases, the J end by 0 bases, with 6 bases between. The CDR3 length is 15 residues. Looked up from germline, CDR1 is LGHDT and CDR2 is YNNKEL (reference sequence). What was sequenced was PBMCs or T cells enriched from blood (not recorded which). The chain uses TRBV3-1 (or the pseudogene TRBV3-2) and TRBJ2-1; D ambiguous. This TCR derives from a woman aged 30 to 39 who had recovered from COVID-19. CDR3 nucleotide sequence: TGTGCCAGCAGCCAAGAGAGTTACTCCTACAATGAGCAGTTCTTC. It encodes CASSQESYSYNEQFF.